This T cell receptor (beta chain) was found in a study of early T cells in non-severe SARS-CoV-2 infection. About the research overall: Whole-blood bulk RNA, unsorted, was sequenced, and chains were unpaired.

V lost 3 bases, J lost 4 bases, and 7 bases stayed unmatched. Germline loops: CDR1 ENHRY, CDR2 SYGVKD. The CDR3 length is 16 residues. Unique molecular identifiers were affixed to single, distinct cDNA molecules. TCRdb fed the 5' RACE reads into MiXCR, producing one record per CDR3 protein. The sample yields just under 65,000 distinct CDR3 sequences, around 11% seen once. In the case of this clonotype: Its antigen remains unidentified.

Study results and limitations: The matching step, a VDJdb search, favored anti-spike CD8 responses and missed private and CD4 specificities.

The sequence derives from an adult who was a healthcare worker with PCR-confirmed SARS-CoV-2 infection or an uninfected control (not recorded which). V gene TRBV10-3 combines with J gene TRBJ2-5; TRBD2 agrees at 11 bases. The sequenced sample was whole blood, obtained at baseline. The CDR3 nucleotides are TGTGCCATCAGTGACTACGCTAGCGGGGGGAGAGAGACCCAGTACTTC. Its protein is CAISDYASGGRETQYF.